The 19 T cell receptor beta chains below come from one sample, sequenced in a study of blood T cell repertoires in COVID-19. Repertoires were generated with immunoSEQ multiplex PCR, while TCRdb's copy carries only in-frame clones and drops some. The table has some 100,000 clones, 92% seen once; the top ten hold 5% to 6%. Sequenced: peripheral blood. The receptor set was obtained from a man aged 50-60 years with active COVID-19.

This sequence joins TRBV7-9 and TRBJ1-2; tentative D call: TRBD1 (5 bases). Germline lookup yields CDR1 SEHNR and CDR2 FQNEAQ (reference sequence). The V end lost 1 base, the J end lost 6 bases, and 9 bases lay between the germline ends. CDR3 length: 13 residues. For the CDR3, the DNA is TGTGCCAGCAGCTTAGGACAGCTAAATGGCTACACCTTC. Residues: CASSLGQLNGYTF.

The chain has TRBV3-1 (or the pseudogene TRBV3-2) and TRBJ2-3, with D uncertain. The length of the CDR3 is 14 residues. Trimming left V 1 base short and J 5 bases short, with 10 bases between. CDR1 and CDR2 from the germline V gene are LGHDT and YNNKEL (reference sequence). CDR3 DNA: TGTGCCAGCAGCCAAGGACTGCCCGGAGATACGCAGTATTTT. It is translated as CASSQGLPGDTQYF.

The chain couples TRBV19 to TRBJ1-3; D unresolved. V lost 9 bases and J lost 0, with 15 bases in between. Germline-derived CDR1 and CDR2 are LNHDA and SQIVND (reference sequence). The CDR3 runs to 15 residues. CDR3 in amino acids: CASSTPAGSGNTIYF. The DNA for the CDR3 is TGTGCCAGCTCAACTCCGGCAGGCTCTGGAAACACCATATATTTT.

The chain recombines TRBV12-2 with TRBJ2-7; the table gives TRBD2 as D, unverified against the DNA. TRBV12-2 is marked as a pseudogene. The CDR3 consists of 16 residues. Here the CDR3 reads CASRLAELAGSHEQYF. The CDR3 DNA reads as TGTGCAAGTCGCTTAGCCGAGCTAGCGGGATCCCACGAGCAGTACTTC.

The chain recombines TRBV5-1 with TRBJ2-7, with 7 bases matching TRBD2. The V gene end was trimmed by 3 bases and the J gene end by 6 bases; junction bases not matched to a gene: 15. The germline gives CDR1 SGHRS, CDR2 YFSETQ. The length of the CDR3 is 16 residues. CDR3 DNA sequence: TGCGCCAGCAGCTCCGTGGGGGGGGGAACCCTCGGCGAGCAGTACTTC. Protein sequence: CASSSVGGGTLGEQYF.

The genes are TRBV6-5 and TRBJ1-1; the D is unclear. V was cut by 0 bases and J by 6 bases, with 8 bases left in between. In germline, CDR1 is MNHEY, CDR2 SVGAGI. The CDR3 runs to 13 residues. CDR3 DNA: TGTGCCAGCAGTTACTCGAACGGGGCTGAAGCTTTCTTT. Protein sequence: CASSYSNGAEAFF.

The chain carries TRBV6-6 and TRBJ2-7; D might be TRBD1 (6 bases). Germline V gene lookup returns CDR1 MNHNY and CDR2 SVGAGI (reference sequence). The V end was cut by 6 bases, the J end by 6 bases, with 12 bases between. This CDR3 contains 12 residues. CDR3 in DNA: TGTGCCAGCAGCGCAACAGGGACCGAGCAGTACTTC. This sequence encodes CASSATGTEQYF.

The chain employs TRBV6-5 and TRBJ1-1; D is possibly TRBD1 (5 bases). Looked up from germline, CDR1 is MNHEY and CDR2 is SVGAGI. The CDR3 runs 13 residues. Deletions cut 4 bases from V and 1 base from J, with 7 bases between. The CDR3, as DNA: TGTGCCAGCAGTTGGACACGGAACACTGAAGCTTTCTTT. Translating it yields CASSWTRNTEAFF.

CDR3 coding DNA: TGTGCCTGGAGTTTCATCTATGGCTACACCTTC. Translation gives CAWSFIYGYTF. The chain is built from TRBV30 and TRBJ1-2; D gene ambiguous. V gave up 2 bases and J gave up 4 bases, with 5 bases separating them. This CDR3 contains 11 residues. The germline gives CDR1 GTSNPN, CDR2 SVGIG (reference sequence).

The chain carries TRBV6-5 and TRBJ2-1; the D is unclear. V lost 2 bases and J 6 bases, leaving 2 bases between the germline ends. The CDR3 has 11 residues. Germline lookup yields CDR1 MNHEY and CDR2 SVGAGI. This CDR3 reads CASSYRNEQFF. The CDR3 coding sequence is TGTGCCAGCAGTTACCGCAATGAGCAGTTCTTC.

This clone was detected once. The V call is TRBV6-1, the J call TRBJ2-7; a possible D gene is TRBD2 (6 bases). The CDR3 extends over 15 amino acids. The germline gives CDR1 MNHNS, CDR2 SASEGT. V was cut by 3 bases and J by 7 bases, with 19 bases left in between. The CDR3 loop reads CASSDEVGLAGEQYF. CDR3 nucleotide sequence: TGTGCCAGCAGTGATGAGGTAGGGCTCGCGGGGGAGCAGTACTTC.

This sequence joins TRBV30 and TRBJ2-7, with 8 bases identical to TRBD1. The CDR3 runs to 12 residues. The J segment lost 5 bases and the V segment lost 3 bases, leaving 3 bases of the junction unmatched. The germline V gene has CDR1 GTSNPN and CDR2 SVGIG (reference sequence). The CDR3 region has the DNA TGTGCCTGGAGCGGACAGGGTAACGAGCAGTACTTC. Translating it yields CAWSGQGNEQYF.

This CDR3 reads CASLWQNPLNTEAFF. The CDR3 DNA sequence: TGTGCCAGCTTGTGGCAGAACCCTTTGAACACTGAAGCTTTCTTT. This sequence joins TRBV2 and TRBJ1-1; D is uncertain. Trimming pared 8 bases from V and 0 bases from J, leaving 16 bases between. The CDR3 has 15 amino acids. From germline, CDR1 is SNHLY and CDR2 FYNNEI.

The chain combines TRBV13 with TRBJ2-7; 7 bases fit TRBD1. This CDR3 is built from 12 residues. CDR1 and CDR2 from the germline V gene are PRHDT and FYEKMQ (reference sequence). The junction had 5 bases not matched to a gene; V was cut back by 6 bases and J by 6 bases. CDR3 DNA: TGTGCCAGCAGGCGTACAGGGGCCGAGCAGTACTTC. Translation: CASRRTGAEQYF.

This sequence joins TRBV5-6 and TRBJ2-5, with D tentatively TRBD2 (5 bases). Trimming shortened V by 0 bases and J by 4 bases, and 10 bases separated the two germline ends. The CDR3 has 14 amino acids. The germline CDR1 and CDR2 sequences are SGHDT and YYEEEE. The CDR3 loop reads CASSLGLEGETQYF. For the CDR3, the DNA is TGTGCCAGCAGCTTGGGCCTAGAGGGAGAGACCCAGTACTTC.

The chain's CDR3 is CASSLEWGGNGYTF. DNA for the CDR3: TGCGCCAGCAGCTTGGAATGGGGGGGTAATGGCTACACCTTC. V usage is TRBV5-1 and J usage is TRBJ1-2; tentative D call: TRBD1 (5 bases). CDR1 and CDR2 from the germline V gene are SGHRS and YFSETQ. V lost 0 bases to trimming and J lost 6 bases, with 12 bases between them. The CDR3 contains 14 residues.

This chain uses TRBV19 with TRBJ2-2; 7 bases agree with TRBD1. Germline V CDR1 and CDR2: LNHDA, SQIVND (reference sequence). CDR3 length: 15 amino acids. V lost 6 bases, J lost 0 bases, and 4 bases stayed unmatched. CDR3 nucleotide sequence: TGTGCCAGTAGAACCGGGACAGCGAACACCGGGGAGCTGTTTTTT. Protein sequence: CASRTGTANTGELFF.

The J gene is TRBJ1-2, the V gene TRBV28; 7 nucleotides align to TRBD1. V shed 7 bases and J 6 bases; nucleotides not matched to a gene: 11. Per germline, CDR1 MDHEN and CDR2 SYDVKM. The CDR3 contains 14 residues. The CDR3 protein is CASIPGQSFDGYTF. CDR3 DNA: TGTGCCAGCATACCGGGACAGTCTTTTGATGGCTACACCTTC.

This rearrangement joins TRBV10-3 to TRBJ1-5, with D perhaps matching TRBD1 (6 bases). Germline-derived CDR1 and CDR2 are ENHRY and SYGVKD. The V and J ends lost 1 base and 3 bases respectively, with 10 bases between them. The CDR3 totals 15 residues. CDR3 in amino acids: CAISEYGQNNQPQHF. CDR3 nucleotides: TGTGCCATCAGTGAGTACGGACAGAACAATCAGCCCCAGCATTTT.